What follows are 30 T cell receptor beta chains derived from one specimen sequenced in a study of cytomegalovirus exposure and HLA in healthy donors. A multiplex PCR was run with 60 Vbeta primers and 13 Jbeta primers. TCRdb keeps only in-frame clones here, not all; method: immunoSEQ multiplex PCR. In the table there are 100,000 or so clones, roughly 80% of which are singletons. The specimen sequenced was PBMCs. The receptors were gathered from a female donor in good health and CMV-seropositive.

The chain couples TRBV9 to TRBJ2-3, with a tentative D call TRBD2 (6 bases). V was shortened by 3 bases and J by 8 bases, with 16 bases between the two germline ends. Germline V gene sequence: CDR1 SGDLS, CDR2 YYNGEE. This CDR3 is built from 14 residues. The chain's CDR3 is CASSADLLRGTQYF. CDR3 coding DNA: TGTGCCAGCAGCGCGGACTTATTGCGGGGTACGCAGTATTTT.

The chain links TRBV5-6 to TRBJ1-3; no firm D call. CDR3 size: 14 residues. The germline V and J ends were trimmed by 5 bases and 4 bases, with 13 bases remaining between them. Germline V gene data show CDR1 as SGHDT and CDR2 as YYEEEE. As DNA, the CDR3 is TGTGCCAGCAGGATAAGGGCGGGCGGAAACACCATATATTTT. Protein product: CASRIRAGGNTIYF.

The J gene is TRBJ2-2, the V gene TRBV19; D possibly corresponds to TRBD2 (5 bases). Trimming shortened V by 9 bases and J by 6 bases, and 20 bases separated the two germline ends. Germline V CDR1 and CDR2: LNHDA, SQIVND (reference sequence). The CDR3 runs to 15 residues. CDR3 protein: CASLGPQRRAGELFF. CDR3 nucleotide sequence: TGTGCCAGCCTAGGACCTCAAAGGCGGGCCGGGGAGCTGTTTTTT. Together with reference TRBV19 and TRBJ2-2, the CDR3 gives the full variable domain: DGGITQSPKYLFRKEGQNVTLSCEQNLNHDAMYWYRQDPGQGLRLIYYSQIVNDFQKGDIAEGYSVSREKKESFPLTVTSAQKNPTAFYLCASLGPQRRAGELFFGEGSRLTVL.

This chain joins TRBV6-5 and TRBJ1-1; D gene unclear. Germline lookup yields CDR1 MNHEY and CDR2 SVGAGI. V gave up 6 bases and J gave up 1 base, with 15 bases separating them. This CDR3 has 15 residues. CDR3 in amino acids: CASRGSRRENTEAFF. In nucleotides, the CDR3 is TGTGCCAGCAGAGGTTCGCGGAGAGAGAACACTGAAGCTTTCTTT.

The chain joins TRBV2 to TRBJ2-7, with D maybe TRBD1 (6 bases). Germline-derived CDR1 and CDR2 are SNHLY and FYNNEI. The CDR3 loop spans 14 amino acids. The V end lost 6 bases, the J end lost 7 bases, and 19 bases lay between the germline ends. CDR3 region: CASRYQGARGEQYF. CDR3 nucleotides: TGTGCCAGCAGATACCAAGGGGCAAGGGGGGAGCAGTACTTC.

A word on this clone: A read error may produce the germline difference seen at one junction end. V and J are TRBV7-7 and TRBJ2-5; no reliable D call. The CDR3 has 14 residues. Germline values: CDR1 SSHAT, CDR2 FNYEAQ (reference sequence). CDR3 residues: CASSAAGTGETQYF. In nucleotides, the CDR3 is TGTGCTAGCAGCGCCGCAGGAACCGGAGAGACCCAGTACTTC.

This sequence joins TRBV28 and TRBJ1-5; 9 bases are a match to TRBD1. In germline, CDR1 is MDHEN, CDR2 SYDVKM. The CDR3 consists of 16 residues. After removal of 2 bases from V and 2 bases from J, the junction contained 4 bases not matched to a gene. The CDR3 loop is CASSLDRGRRNQPQHF. CDR3 nucleotide sequence: TGTGCCAGCAGTTTAGACAGGGGGAGACGCAATCAGCCCCAGCATTTT.

This clone was observed a few times. The rearrangement uses TRBV15 and TRBJ1-2; TRBD1 agrees at 7 bases. The CDR3 contains 14 residues. V was pared by 0 bases and J by 7 bases, with 5 bases of the junction left unmatched. Germline-derived CDR1 and CDR2 are LNHNV and YYDKDF (reference sequence). This CDR3 is CATSRDAGQFGYTF. The CDR3 DNA reads TGTGCCACCAGCAGAGACGCGGGACAGTTTGGCTACACCTTC.

In its sample, this clone was seen a few times. J is TRBJ2-3 and V is TRBV27, with 9 bases lining up with TRBD2. The CDR3 totals 15 residues. The V gene's germline CDR1 is MNHEY and CDR2 SMNVEV (reference sequence). V lost 6 bases and J lost 3; bases outside the gene matches: 7. Here the CDR3 reads CASSATSGETDTQYF. The CDR3 DNA reads TGTGCCAGCAGCGCGACTAGCGGAGAAACAGATACGCAGTATTTT.

The chain uses TRBV2 and TRBJ1-5; 7 positions agree with TRBD1. The germline V gene encodes CDR1 SNHLY and CDR2 FYNNEI. The V and J ends lost 5 bases and 7 bases, in that order; junction bases with no gene match: 11. CDR3 length equals 15 residues. DNA of the CDR3: TGTGCCAGCAGTCCTCGACAGGGTTATCAACAGCCCCAGCATTTT. Translating gives CASSPRQGYQQPQHF.

V and J are TRBV5-1 and TRBJ2-5; a weak D match, TRBD2 (6 bases). The germline CDR1 and CDR2 sequences are SGHRS and YFSETQ. Trimming took off 4 bases at V and 4 bases at J, with 20 bases between the two ends. CDR3 size: 16 residues. The CDR3 DNA follows: TGCGCCAGCAGCGCCGGACTGGAACGCGGGATAGAGACCCAGTACTTC. Translation: CASSAGLERGIETQYF.

In regard to this clone: Mismatch with germline at one junction end may stem from a read error. The genes are TRBV7-7 and TRBJ2-2, with D perhaps TRBD2 (6 bases). The CDR3 spans 14 residues. Germline CDR1 and CDR2: SSHAT and FNYEAQ (reference sequence). Here the CDR3 DNA reads TGTGCTAGCAGCCGGGACTTGAACACCGGGGAGCTGTTTTTT. This codes for CASSRDLNTGELFF.

The rearrangement uses TRBV27 and TRBJ2-7; D gene uncertain. Germline CDR1 reads MNHEY; CDR2 reads SMNVEV (reference sequence). There are 14 residues in the CDR3. V was shortened by 1 base and J by 1 base, with 8 bases between the two germline ends. CDR3 loop: CASSLLGRSYEQYF. The DNA for the CDR3 is TGTGCCAGCAGTTTATTGGGCCGGTCCTACGAGCAGTACTTC.

The V gene is TRBV9, the J gene TRBJ2-4, with 7 bases that match TRBD1. J lost 5 bases, V lost 4 bases, and 6 bases had no gene match. The CDR3 is made up of 14 amino acids. The germline V gene has CDR1 SGDLS and CDR2 YYNGEE. DNA of the CDR3: TGTGCCAGCAGCTTCCACGGGACAGAAAACATTCAGTACTTC. Its protein product is CASSFHGTENIQYF.

The chain uses TRBV7-2 and TRBJ1-1; D is unclear. Germline V lookup: CDR1 SGHTA, CDR2 FQGNSA. This CDR3 spans 13 amino acids. Trimming pared 3 bases from V and 1 base from J, leaving 6 bases between. The CDR3 spells CASSFSQNTEAFF. The CDR3 DNA reads as TGTGCCAGCAGCTTTTCCCAGAACACTGAAGCTTTCTTT.

The chain recombines TRBV4-3 with TRBJ1-3; 8 bases map to TRBD1. This CDR3 has 16 residues. Per germline, CDR1 LGHNA and CDR2 YSLEER. V gave up 0 bases and J gave up 0 bases; unmatched junction bases: 1. The DNA of the CDR3 is TGCGCCAGCAGCCAAGAGGACAGGGTCTCTGGAAACACCATATATTTT. Translating it yields CASSQEDRVSGNTIYF.

The chain employs TRBV27 and TRBJ1-5; 8 bases match TRBD1. This CDR3 region has 15 residues. Trimming cost V 5 bases and J 3 bases; bases outside gene matches: 6. The V gene's germline CDR1 is MNHEY and CDR2 SMNVEV (reference sequence). The CDR3 loop is CASSPRTGNNQPQHF. CDR3 DNA: TGTGCCAGCAGTCCCCGGACAGGGAACAATCAGCCCCAGCATTTT.

This chain uses TRBV9 with TRBJ2-5; no definite D call. V was clipped by 0 bases and J by 11 bases, with 17 bases between them. Germline CDR1 reads SGDLS; CDR2 reads YYNGEE. This CDR3 contains 14 residues. The CDR3: CASSVGDTREEQYF. The CDR3 nucleotides are TGTGCCAGCAGCGTAGGAGACACCCGTGAAGAGCAGTACTTC.

V usage is TRBV9 and J usage is TRBJ2-2, with TRBD2 matching 12 bases. J lost 1 base, V lost 4 bases, and 8 bases had no gene match. Germline V gene lookup returns CDR1 SGDLS and CDR2 YYNGEE. The CDR3 loop spans 18 amino acids. Here the CDR3 DNA reads TGTGCCAGCAGCCCTGGACTAGCGGGGCCCGTGAACACCGGGGAGCTGTTTTTT. Amino acid sequence: CASSPGLAGPVNTGELFF.

The chain recombines TRBV7-8 with TRBJ1-5; possibly TRBD1 for D (6 bases). CDR1 and CDR2 from the germline V gene are SGHVS and FQNEAQ. Between the trimmed V and J ends, which lost 3 bases and 5 bases, there was a span of 17 bases. CDR3 length: 16 residues. CDR3 nucleotide sequence: TGTGCCAGCAGCTTTTTGGCCGCAGGGGTATATCAGCCCCAGCATTTT. Protein product: CASSFLAAGVYQPQHF.

This clone occurred once. The chain joins TRBV19 to TRBJ1-5, with D possibly TRBD1 on 6 matching bases. Trimming removed 1 base from V and 2 bases from J, with 12 bases in between. The CDR3 covers 16 residues. Per the germline V gene, CDR1 is LNHDA and CDR2 is SQIVND (reference sequence). CDR3 DNA sequence: TGTGCCAGTAGTATAGGGGGACAAGTAGGCAATCAGCCCCAGCATTTT. Its translation is CASSIGGQVGNQPQHF.

The chain carries TRBV7-2 and TRBJ1-1; perhaps TRBD1 as D (6 bases). The V end lost 5 bases, the J end lost 5 bases, and 15 bases lay between the germline ends. The CDR3 runs 14 residues. Germline V CDR1 and CDR2: SGHTA, FQGNSA. The CDR3 coding sequence is TGTGCCAGCAGCCGACAAGACAGGTATACTGAAGCTTTCTTT. Translated: CASSRQDRYTEAFF. Looking up the rest from reference TRBV7-2 and TRBJ1-1 gives the full variable domain: GAGVSQSPSNKVTEKGKDVELRCDPISGHTALYWYRQSLGQGLEFLIYFQGNSAPDKSGLPSDRFSAERTGGSVSTLTIQRTQQEDSAVYLCASSRQDRYTEAFFGQGTRLTVV.

J is TRBJ1-4 and V is TRBV6-5, with TRBD1 identical over 7 bases. Trimming removed 6 bases from V and 7 bases from J; junction bases left unmatched: 14. CDR1 is MNHEY, CDR2 SVGAGI, per germline. The CDR3 runs 16 residues. The CDR3 DNA follows: TGTGCCAGCAGATACGACAGGGCACTAGAGAGTGAAAAACTGTTTTTT. Translating gives CASRYDRALESEKLFF.

The CDR3 sequence: CASSGGQGRHETQYF. DNA for the CDR3: TGTGCCAGCAGTGGGGGACAGGGCAGACACGAGACCCAGTACTTC. This rearrangement joins TRBV6-1 to TRBJ2-5; TRBD1 matches at 9 bases. After removal of 4 bases from V and 5 bases from J, the junction contained 8 bases not matched to a gene. This CDR3 spans 15 amino acids. Germline V gene data show CDR1 as MNHNS and CDR2 as SASEGT.

The chain recombines TRBV5-5 with TRBJ1-3, with a possible D match to TRBD1 (6 bases). In germline, CDR1 is SGHKS, CDR2 YYEKEE (reference sequence). CDR3 size: 17 residues. Trimming took 5 bases from V and 0 from J, leaving 18 bases between them. CDR3 DNA: TGTGCCAGCAGTTTAACGACAGGTCCTTCCTCTGGAAACACCATATATTTT. Translation: CASSLTTGPSSGNTIYF.

The rearrangement uses TRBV5-5 and TRBJ1-1; D is possibly TRBD1 (6 bases). V was clipped by 0 bases and J by 0 bases, with 15 bases between them. The CDR3 has 17 residues. Germline V gene lookup returns CDR1 SGHKS and CDR2 YYEKEE (reference sequence). Here the CDR3 reads CASSLAGRGYMNTEAFF. The CDR3 coding sequence is TGTGCCAGCAGCTTGGCGGGCAGGGGATACATGAACACTGAAGCTTTCTTT.

The chain recombines TRBV2 with TRBJ1-4; D might be TRBD1 (6 bases). CDR3 length: 13 amino acids. The V end lost 9 bases, the J end lost 8 bases, and 16 bases lay between the germline ends. Germline values: CDR1 SNHLY, CDR2 FYNNEI. The CDR3 DNA follows: TGTGCCAGTAGGGCAGGGGCGGGCGAAAAACTGTTTTTT. Encoded protein: CASRAGAGEKLFF.

This chain uses TRBV12-5 with TRBJ1-4, with D possibly TRBD1 on 6 matching bases. Looked up from germline, CDR1 is LGHNT and CDR2 is FRNRAP. CDR3 length: 16 residues. Trimming took 0 bases from V and 2 from J, leaving 10 bases between them. CDR3 nucleotide sequence: TGTGCTAGTGGTTTGGTGGGGGGGCGGACTAATGAAAAACTGTTTTTT. Translated: CASGLVGGRTNEKLFF.

This clone has only a few counts. V is TRBV2 and J is TRBJ1-1, with 10 bases fitting TRBD1. This CDR3 spans 14 amino acids. Germline CDR1 reads SNHLY; CDR2 reads FYNNEI. V was pared by 5 bases and J by 5 bases, with 5 bases of the junction left unmatched. In DNA form, the CDR3 reads TGTGCCAGCAGTCGACAGGGGGCAAGGACTGAAGCTTTCTTT. Protein sequence: CASSRQGARTEAFF.

This clone was counted between two and nine times. The chain is built from TRBV7-8 and TRBJ2-1; D is perhaps TRBD2 (6 bases). V was trimmed by 5 bases and J by 0 bases, leaving 14 bases between them. Germline V lookup: CDR1 SGHVS, CDR2 FQNEAQ. The CDR3 runs to 16 residues. CDR3 loop: CASSRSGFSSYNEQFF. In nucleotides, the CDR3 is TGTGCCAGCAGCCGTAGCGGATTCAGCTCCTACAATGAGCAGTTCTTC.